The 9 T cell receptor beta chains given below trace back to one sample, sequenced in a study of shared clonotypes between healthy human individuals. This table comes from immunoSEQ multiplex PCR, and its TCRdb copy is limited to in-frame clones, with some not included. The sample shows about 2 million clones, 90% to 95% of them seen only once. Sequencing was carried out using naive CD4+ T cells sorted from blood. Subset specified: CD45RA+ positively selected. The receptors here all came from a man younger than 35 in good health.

The chain has TRBV5-4 and TRBJ2-1; tentative D call: TRBD2 (6 bases). Germline V lookup: CDR1 SGHNT, CDR2 YYREEE (reference sequence). The CDR3 has 14 residues. V lost 0 bases and J lost 6, with 10 bases in between. CDR3 sequence (DNA): TGTGCCAGCAGCTTGGGACCGACTAGCAATGAGCAGTTCTTC. This codes for CASSLGPTSNEQFF.

The chain links TRBV28 to TRBJ1-2; no reliable D call. The V gene lost 6 bases and the J gene lost 5 bases, with 10 bases spanning the gap. The CDR3 consists of 12 residues. Germline V gene sequence: CDR1 MDHEN, CDR2 SYDVKM. CDR3 region: CASSPATYGYTF. The CDR3, as DNA: TGTGCCAGCAGCCCAGCCACATATGGCTACACCTTC.

The CDR3 reads CASSLDRQDGYTF. CDR3 coding DNA: TGTGCCAGCAGCTTAGACAGACAGGATGGCTACACCTTC. V gene TRBV7-2 combines with J gene TRBJ1-2; weak D call: TRBD1 (6 bases). Germline CDR1 and CDR2: SGHTA and FQGNSA. The V end lost 1 base, the J end lost 6 bases, and 9 bases lay between the germline ends. The CDR3 has 13 residues.

V and J are TRBV2 and TRBJ2-1; 10 positions agree with TRBD2. The V and J ends lost 6 bases and 9 bases, in that order; junction bases with no gene match: 8. This CDR3 is built from 14 residues. Germline CDR1 reads SNHLY; CDR2 reads FYNNEI. The CDR3 reads CASRRSGGASEQFF. The CDR3 DNA reads as TGTGCCAGCAGGAGAAGCGGGGGGGCTTCTGAGCAGTTCTTC.

The chain combines TRBV5-1 with TRBJ1-1; TRBD1 matches at 8 bases. CDR3 length: 14 residues. Germline V gene data show CDR1 as SGHRS and CDR2 as YFSETQ. J lost 6 bases, V lost 0 bases, and 4 bases had no gene match. The CDR3 DNA is TGCGCCAGCAGCTTGGGGACAGGGTTACCTGAAGCTTTCTTT. Translating it yields CASSLGTGLPEAFF.

The chain combines TRBV6-5 with TRBJ2-5, with D possibly matching TRBD2 (6 bases). The CDR3 length is 16 residues. The V end was cut by 0 bases, the J end by 3 bases, with 14 bases between. Germline CDR1 is MNHEY and CDR2 is SVGAGI. The CDR3 coding sequence is TGTGCCAGCAGTTACTCGGGGAGGCCCCTTAAAGAGACCCAGTACTTC. Residues: CASSYSGRPLKETQYF.

The rearrangement links TRBV7-9 to TRBJ2-7, with TRBD1 identical over 8 bases. CDR3 length: 16 amino acids. Germline trimming cut 5 bases from V and 5 bases from J; bases unmatched to any gene: 14. From germline, CDR1 is SEHNR and CDR2 FQNEAQ (reference sequence). This CDR3 reads CASSRTGGSPYNEQYF. The CDR3 bases are TGTGCCAGCAGCCGCACAGGGGGTTCCCCCTATAACGAGCAGTACTTC.

This clone was recorded once. The chain carries TRBV6-4 and TRBJ1-6; a weak D match, TRBD1 (5 bases). Trimming removed 6 bases from V and 8 bases from J, with 17 bases in between. From germline, CDR1 is MRHNA and CDR2 SNTAGT. CDR3 size: 15 residues. CDR3 amino acids: CASRGDRAADSPLHF. Written as DNA, the CDR3 is TGTGCCAGCAGGGGGGACCGAGCAGCGGATTCACCCCTCCACTTT.

Remarks on this clone: A read error may produce the germline difference seen at one junction end. The chain uses TRBV11-1 and TRBJ2-7; tentatively, D is TRBD2 (7 bases). The germline gives CDR1 SGHAT, CDR2 FQDESV (reference sequence). CDR3 length: 14 residues. CDR3 DNA sequence: TGTGCCAGCAGCCGATCGGGGGGCTCCAACGAGCAGTACTTC. As protein: CASSRSGGSNEQYF.